What follows are 8 T cell receptor beta chains derived from one specimen sequenced in a study of CD8+CD57+ T cells in acquired aplastic anemia. TCR beta VDJ and CDR3 profiles were obtained from a genomic DNA template. TCRdb fed the reads into MiXCR, producing one record per CDR3 protein. In the table there are roughly 80,000 distinct CDR3 sequences, under 50% of which are singletons. The sequencing sample was made of sorted CD4+, CD8+, or CD8+CD57+ T cells (not recorded which) from PBMCs. Receptors were obtained from a human donor in good health, serving as a control.

This clonotype was found many times. The V call is TRBV15, the J call TRBJ2-7, with D possibly being TRBD1 (5 bases). Germline V CDR1 and CDR2: LNHNV, YYDKDF (reference sequence). Trimming took off 3 bases at V and 3 bases at J, with 12 bases between the two ends. The CDR3 is 14 residues long. Here the CDR3 DNA reads TGTGCCACCAGCAGTACAGGAGAACTCTACGAGCAGTACTTC. Translated: CATSSTGELYEQYF.

This chain links TRBV6-1 with TRBJ2-2; 8 bases are a match to TRBD2. V lost 6 bases and J lost 5; bases outside the gene matches: 5. The CDR3 runs to 14 residues. Germline-derived CDR1 and CDR2 are MNHNS and SASEGT. CDR3 region: CASSGLARTGELFF. Written as DNA, the CDR3 is TGTGCCAGCAGCGGACTAGCACGTACCGGGGAGCTGTTTTTT.

A few counts support this clonotype. The CDR3 DNA reads TGTGCCAGCAGGCCCGGGAGGCGAGCCGGGGAGCTGTTTTTT. Translating gives CASRPGRRAGELFF. The V call is TRBV12-3 or TRBV12-4, the J call TRBJ2-2; 7 positions match TRBD2. The trim removed 6 bases at V and 6 bases at J, leaving 7 bases unmatched. CDR3 length: 14 residues.

There are many counts of this clonotype. The V and J genes are TRBV11-3 and TRBJ2-7; 7 positions agree with TRBD1. Per germline, CDR1 SGHNT and CDR2 YENEEA. This CDR3 has 14 residues. V gave up 6 bases and J gave up 5 bases; unmatched junction bases: 10. The CDR3 region is CASSHRQGSNEQYF. The CDR3 region has the DNA TGTGCCAGCAGTCATAGACAGGGTAGCAACGAGCAGTACTTC.

This clonotype was counted only a few times. The chain links TRBV5-1 to TRBJ2-7; unclear D gene. The germline V gene has CDR1 SGHRS and CDR2 YFSETQ. Deletions cut 4 bases from V and 5 bases from J, with 13 bases between. The CDR3 length is 13 residues. The CDR3 coding sequence is TGCGCCAGCAGCCCCCTTGGAGACCACGAGCAGTACTTC. Its translation: CASSPLGDHEQYF.

This clonotype was seen a single time. The rearrangement uses TRBV19 and TRBJ2-7, with D possibly TRBD1 on 6 matching bases. CDR1 and CDR2 (germline): LNHDA, SQIVND (reference sequence). V was clipped by 5 bases and J by 0 bases, with 14 bases between them. CDR3 length: 15 amino acids. In nucleotides, the CDR3 is TGTGCCAGTAGTTTCCGGGACACGGCCTCCTACGAGCAGTACTTC. This translates into CASSFRDTASYEQYF. Based on the CDR3 plus reference TRBV19 and TRBJ2-7, the full variable domain is DGGITQSPKYLFRKEGQNVTLSCEQNLNHDAMYWYRQDPGQGLRLIYYSQIVNDFQKGDIAEGYSVSREKKESFPLTVTSAQKNPTAFYLCASSFRDTASYEQYFGPGTRLTVT.

Notes on this clonotype: A much larger clone differs from this one at a single base, so this may be a read error. The CDR3 carries no conserved terminal phenylalanine or tryptophan, so it likely arises from a read error. V usage is TRBV20-1 and J usage is TRBJ1-1; D gene uncertain. The CDR3 spans 16 residues. V lost 0 bases to trimming and J lost 0 bases, with 14 bases between them. CDR1 and CDR2 (germline): DFQATT, SNEGSKA (reference sequence). The CDR3 coding sequence is TGCAGTGCTAGAGAGCGAGGGCGGGGAGTGAACACTGAAGCTTTCCTT. Translated: CSARERGRGVNTEAFL.

This chain connects TRBV25-1 to TRBJ2-1; 10 bases fit TRBD2. In germline, CDR1 is MGHDK, CDR2 SYGVNS. The length of the CDR3 is 16 residues. With 4 bases clipped from V and 4 bases from J, the junction kept 7 bases outside the gene matches. CDR3 protein: CASSALAGEGYNEQFF. CDR3 DNA: TGTGCCAGCAGTGCCCTAGCGGGAGAGGGTTACAATGAGCAGTTCTTC.